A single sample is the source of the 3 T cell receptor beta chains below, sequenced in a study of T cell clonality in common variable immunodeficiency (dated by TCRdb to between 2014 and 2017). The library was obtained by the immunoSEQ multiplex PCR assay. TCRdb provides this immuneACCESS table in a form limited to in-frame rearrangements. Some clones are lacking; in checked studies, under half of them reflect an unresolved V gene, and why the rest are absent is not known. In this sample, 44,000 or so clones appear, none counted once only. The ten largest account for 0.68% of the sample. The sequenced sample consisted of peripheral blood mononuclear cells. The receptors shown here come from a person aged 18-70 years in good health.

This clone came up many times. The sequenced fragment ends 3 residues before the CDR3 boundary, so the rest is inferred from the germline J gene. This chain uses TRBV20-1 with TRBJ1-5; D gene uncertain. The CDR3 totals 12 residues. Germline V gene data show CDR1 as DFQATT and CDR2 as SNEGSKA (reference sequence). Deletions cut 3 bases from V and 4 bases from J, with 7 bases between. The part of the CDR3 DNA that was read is TGCAGTGCTAGTTTCTTAAATCAGCCC. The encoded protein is CSASFLNQP. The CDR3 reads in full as CSASFLNQPQHF.

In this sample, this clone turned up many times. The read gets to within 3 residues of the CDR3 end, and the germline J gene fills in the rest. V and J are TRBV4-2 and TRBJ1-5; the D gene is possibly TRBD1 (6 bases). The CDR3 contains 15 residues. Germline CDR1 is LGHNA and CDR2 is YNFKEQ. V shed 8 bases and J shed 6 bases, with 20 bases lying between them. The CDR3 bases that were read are TGTGCCAGCCGCCTGGAGGGGGTGGATAGTCAGCCC. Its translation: CASRLEGVDSQP. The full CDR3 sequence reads CASRLEGVDSQPQHF.

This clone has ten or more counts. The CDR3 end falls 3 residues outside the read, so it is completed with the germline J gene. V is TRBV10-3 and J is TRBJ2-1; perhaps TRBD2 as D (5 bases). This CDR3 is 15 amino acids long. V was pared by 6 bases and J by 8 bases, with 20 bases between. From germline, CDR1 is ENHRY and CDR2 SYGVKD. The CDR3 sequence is CAIRSGREAEDEQFF. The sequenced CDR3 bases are TGTGCCATCAGAAGTGGAAGGGAAGCGGAGGATGAG.